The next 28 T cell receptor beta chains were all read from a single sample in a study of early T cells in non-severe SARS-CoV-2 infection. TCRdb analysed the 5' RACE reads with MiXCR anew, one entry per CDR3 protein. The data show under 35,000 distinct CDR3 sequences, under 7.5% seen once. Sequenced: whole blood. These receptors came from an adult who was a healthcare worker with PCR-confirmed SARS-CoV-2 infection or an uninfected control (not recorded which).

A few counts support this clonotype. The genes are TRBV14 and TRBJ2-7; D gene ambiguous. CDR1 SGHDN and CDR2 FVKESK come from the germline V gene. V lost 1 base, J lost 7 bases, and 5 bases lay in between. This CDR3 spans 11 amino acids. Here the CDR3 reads CASSQASEQYF. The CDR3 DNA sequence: TGTGCCAGCAGCCAAGCCTCAGAGCAGTACTTC.

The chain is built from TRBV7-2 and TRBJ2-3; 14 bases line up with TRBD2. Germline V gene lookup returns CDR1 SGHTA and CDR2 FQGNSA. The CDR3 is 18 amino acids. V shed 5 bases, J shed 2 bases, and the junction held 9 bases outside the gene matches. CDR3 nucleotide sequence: TGTGCCAGCAGCCCTGGACTAGCGGGAGGCGTTGTCACAGATACGCAGTATTTT. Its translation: CASSPGLAGGVVTDTQYF. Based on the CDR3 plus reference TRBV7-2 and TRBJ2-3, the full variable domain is GAGVSQSPSNKVTEKGKDVELRCDPISGHTALYWYRQSLGQGLEFLIYFQGNSAPDKSGLPSDRFSAERTGGSVSTLTIQRTQQEDSAVYLCASSPGLAGGVVTDTQYFGPGTRLTVL.

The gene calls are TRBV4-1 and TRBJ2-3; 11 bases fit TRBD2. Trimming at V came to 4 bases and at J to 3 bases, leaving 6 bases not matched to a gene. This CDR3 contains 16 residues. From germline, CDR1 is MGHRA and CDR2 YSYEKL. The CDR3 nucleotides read TGCGCCAGCAGCCGCAAACTAGCGGGAGAAACAGATACGCAGTATTTT. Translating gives CASSRKLAGETDTQYF.

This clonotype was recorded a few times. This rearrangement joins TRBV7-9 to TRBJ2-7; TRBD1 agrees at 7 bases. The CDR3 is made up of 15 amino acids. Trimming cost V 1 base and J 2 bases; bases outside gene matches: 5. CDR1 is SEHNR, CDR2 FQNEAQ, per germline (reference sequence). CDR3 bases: TGTGCCAGCAGCTTAGAGGCAGGGACAGCCTACGAGCAGTACTTC. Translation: CASSLEAGTAYEQYF. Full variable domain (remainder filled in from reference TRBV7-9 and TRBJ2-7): DTGVSQNPRHKITKRGQNVTFRCDPISEHNRLYWYRQTLGQGPEFLTYFQNEAQLEKSRLLSDRFSAERPKGSFSTLEIQRTEQGDSAMYLCASSLEAGTAYEQYFGPGTRLTVT.

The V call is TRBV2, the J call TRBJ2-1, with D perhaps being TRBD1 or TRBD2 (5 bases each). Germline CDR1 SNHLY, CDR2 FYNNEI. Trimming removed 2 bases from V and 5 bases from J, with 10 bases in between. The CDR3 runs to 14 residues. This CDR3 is CASSEKRTHNEQFF. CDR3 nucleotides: TGTGCCAGCAGTGAAAAGCGGACACACAATGAGCAGTTCTTC.

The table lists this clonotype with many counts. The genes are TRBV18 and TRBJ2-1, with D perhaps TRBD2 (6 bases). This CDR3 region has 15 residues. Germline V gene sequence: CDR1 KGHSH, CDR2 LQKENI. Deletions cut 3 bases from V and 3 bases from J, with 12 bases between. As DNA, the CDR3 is TGTGCCAGCTCACCCGCCGGGACTCTCTACAATGAGCAGTTCTTC. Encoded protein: CASSPAGTLYNEQFF.

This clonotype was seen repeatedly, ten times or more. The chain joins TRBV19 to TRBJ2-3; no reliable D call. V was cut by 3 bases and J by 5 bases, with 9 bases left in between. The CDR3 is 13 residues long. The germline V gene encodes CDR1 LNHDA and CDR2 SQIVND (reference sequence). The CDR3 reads CASSMVGRDTQYF. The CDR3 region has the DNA TGTGCCAGTAGTATGGTGGGAAGAGATACGCAGTATTTT.

Here the CDR3 reads CASCRDAQEEQYF. CDR3 coding DNA: TGTGCCAGCTGCCGGGACGCCCAGGAGGAGCAGTACTTC. The chain uses TRBV6-6 and TRBJ2-7; D is tentatively TRBD1 or TRBD2 (5 bases each). There are 13 residues in the CDR3. CDR1 is MNHNY, CDR2 SVGAGI, per germline (reference sequence). V was trimmed by 8 bases and J by 7 bases, leaving 18 bases between them.

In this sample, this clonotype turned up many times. The CDR3 is CASRRQENTEAFF. The CDR3, as DNA: TGTGCCAGCAGACGACAGGAGAACACTGAAGCTTTCTTT. The rearrangement links TRBV6-5 to TRBJ1-1, with a possible D match to TRBD1 (6 bases). V gave up 6 bases and J gave up 1 base, with 9 bases separating them. The germline gives CDR1 MNHEY, CDR2 SVGAGI. The CDR3 runs to 13 residues.

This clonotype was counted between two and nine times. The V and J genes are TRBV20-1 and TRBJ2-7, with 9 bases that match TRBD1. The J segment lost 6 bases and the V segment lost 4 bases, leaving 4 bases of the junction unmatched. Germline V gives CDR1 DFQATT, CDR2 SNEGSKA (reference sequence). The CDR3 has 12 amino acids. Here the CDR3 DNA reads TGCAGTGCTAACGACAGGGGGACCGAGCAGTACTTC. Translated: CSANDRGTEQYF.

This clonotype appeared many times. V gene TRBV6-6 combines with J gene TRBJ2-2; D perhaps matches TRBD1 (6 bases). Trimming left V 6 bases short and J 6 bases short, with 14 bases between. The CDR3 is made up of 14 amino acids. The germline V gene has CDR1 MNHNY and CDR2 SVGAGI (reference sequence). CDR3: CASSLDRRAGELFF. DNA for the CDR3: TGTGCCAGCAGCCTGGACAGACGAGCCGGGGAGCTGTTTTTT.

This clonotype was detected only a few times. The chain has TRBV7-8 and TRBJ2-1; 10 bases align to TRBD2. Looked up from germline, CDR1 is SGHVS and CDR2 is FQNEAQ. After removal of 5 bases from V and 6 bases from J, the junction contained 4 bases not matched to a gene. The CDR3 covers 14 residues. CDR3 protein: CASSEAGGPNEQFF. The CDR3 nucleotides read TGTGCCAGCAGCGAAGCGGGAGGGCCCAATGAGCAGTTCTTC. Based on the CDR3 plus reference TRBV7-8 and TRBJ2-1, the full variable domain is GAGVSQSPRYKVAKRGQDVALRCDPISGHVSLFWYQQALGQGPEFLTYFQNEAQLDKSGLPSDRFFAERPEGSVSTLKIQRTQQEDSAVYLCASSEAGGPNEQFFGPGTRLTVL.

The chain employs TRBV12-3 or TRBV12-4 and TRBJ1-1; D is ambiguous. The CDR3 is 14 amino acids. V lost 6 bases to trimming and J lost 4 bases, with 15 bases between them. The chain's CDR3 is CASRYGHQSTEAFF. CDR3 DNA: TGTGCCAGCAGATACGGCCACCAAAGCACTGAAGCTTTCTTT.

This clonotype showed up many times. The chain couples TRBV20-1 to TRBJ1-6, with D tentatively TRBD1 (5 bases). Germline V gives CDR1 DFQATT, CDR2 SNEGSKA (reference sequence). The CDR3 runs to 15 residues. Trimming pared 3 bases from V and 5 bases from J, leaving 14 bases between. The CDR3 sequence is CSARDGTRDNSPLHF. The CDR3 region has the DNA TGCAGTGCTAGGGATGGGACGCGGGATAATTCACCCCTCCACTTT.

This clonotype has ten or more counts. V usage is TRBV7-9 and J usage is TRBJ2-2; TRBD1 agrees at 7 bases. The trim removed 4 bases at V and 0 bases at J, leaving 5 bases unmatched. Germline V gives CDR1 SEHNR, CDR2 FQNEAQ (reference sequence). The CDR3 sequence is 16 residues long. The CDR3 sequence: CASSSLDRSNTGELFF. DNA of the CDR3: TGTGCCAGCAGCTCATTGGACAGGTCGAACACCGGGGAGCTGTTTTTT.

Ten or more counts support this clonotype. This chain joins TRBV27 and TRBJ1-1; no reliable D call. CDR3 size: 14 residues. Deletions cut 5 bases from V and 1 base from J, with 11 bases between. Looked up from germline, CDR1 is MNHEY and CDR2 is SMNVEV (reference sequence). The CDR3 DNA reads TGTGCCAGCAGTCCCCTGACGGGGAACACTGAAGCTTTCTTT. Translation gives CASSPLTGNTEAFF.

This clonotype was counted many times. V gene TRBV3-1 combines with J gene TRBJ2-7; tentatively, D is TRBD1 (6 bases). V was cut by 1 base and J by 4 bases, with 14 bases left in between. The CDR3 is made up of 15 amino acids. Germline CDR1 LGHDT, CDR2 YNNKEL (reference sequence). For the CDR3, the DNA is TGTGCCAGCAGCCAAGTAACAGGGAGTGGTTACGAGCAGTACTTC. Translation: CASSQVTGSGYEQYF.

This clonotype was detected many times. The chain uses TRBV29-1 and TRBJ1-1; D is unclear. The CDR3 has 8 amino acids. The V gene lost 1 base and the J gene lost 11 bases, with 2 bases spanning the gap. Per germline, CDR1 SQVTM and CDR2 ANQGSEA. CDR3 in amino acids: CSVEGAFF. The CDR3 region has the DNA TGCAGCGTTGAAGGGGCTTTCTTT.

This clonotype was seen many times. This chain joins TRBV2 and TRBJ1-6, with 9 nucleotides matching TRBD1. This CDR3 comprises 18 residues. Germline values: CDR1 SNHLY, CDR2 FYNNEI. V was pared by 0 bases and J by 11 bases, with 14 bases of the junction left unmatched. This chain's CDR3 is CASSEALGTGIKRPPLHF. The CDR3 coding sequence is TGTGCCAGCAGTGAAGCGCTCGGGACAGGGATAAAGAGGCCACCCCTCCACTTT.

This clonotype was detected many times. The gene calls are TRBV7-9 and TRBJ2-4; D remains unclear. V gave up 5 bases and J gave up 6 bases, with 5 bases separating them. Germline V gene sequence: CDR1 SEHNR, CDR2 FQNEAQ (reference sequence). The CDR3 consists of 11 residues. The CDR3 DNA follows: TGTGCCAGCAGCCATTTAAACATTCAGTACTTC. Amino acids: CASSHLNIQYF. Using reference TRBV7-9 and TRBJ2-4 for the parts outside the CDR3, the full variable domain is DTGVSQNPRHKITKRGQNVTFRCDPISEHNRLYWYRQTLGQGPEFLTYFQNEAQLEKSRLLSDRFSAERPKGSFSTLEIQRTEQGDSAMYLCASSHLNIQYFGAGTRLSVL.

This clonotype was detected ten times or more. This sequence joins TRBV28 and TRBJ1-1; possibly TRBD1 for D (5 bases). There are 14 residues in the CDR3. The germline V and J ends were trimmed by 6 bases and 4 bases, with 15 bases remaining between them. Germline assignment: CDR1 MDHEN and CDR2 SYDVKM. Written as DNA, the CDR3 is TGTGCCAGCAGACCAGGACAACCGGGCACTGAAGCTTTCTTT. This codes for CASRPGQPGTEAFF.

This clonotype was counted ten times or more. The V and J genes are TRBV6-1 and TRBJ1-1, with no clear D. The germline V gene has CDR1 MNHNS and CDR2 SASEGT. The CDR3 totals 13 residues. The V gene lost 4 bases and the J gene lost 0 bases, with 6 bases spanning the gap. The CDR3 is CASSARLNTEAFF. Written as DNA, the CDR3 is TGTGCCAGCAGTGCTCGGTTGAACACTGAAGCTTTCTTT.

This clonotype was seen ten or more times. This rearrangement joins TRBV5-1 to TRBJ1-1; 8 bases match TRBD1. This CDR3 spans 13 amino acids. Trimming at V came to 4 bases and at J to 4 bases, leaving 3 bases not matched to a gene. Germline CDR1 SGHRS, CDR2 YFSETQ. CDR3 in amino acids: CASSAQGGTEAFF. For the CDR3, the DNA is TGCGCCAGCAGCGCACAGGGGGGCACTGAAGCTTTCTTT.

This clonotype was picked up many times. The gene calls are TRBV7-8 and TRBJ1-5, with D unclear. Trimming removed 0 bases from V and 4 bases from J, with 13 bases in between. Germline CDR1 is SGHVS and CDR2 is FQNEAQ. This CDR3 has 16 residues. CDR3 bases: TGTGCCAGCAGCTTAGCTGCGGCACCCCCTAATCAGCCCCAGCATTTT. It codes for CASSLAAAPPNQPQHF.

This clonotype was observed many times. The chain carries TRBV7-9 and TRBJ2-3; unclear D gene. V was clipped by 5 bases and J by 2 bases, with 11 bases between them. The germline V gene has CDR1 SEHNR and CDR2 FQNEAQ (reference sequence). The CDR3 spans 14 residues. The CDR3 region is CASSHLPPTDTQYF. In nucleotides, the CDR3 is TGTGCCAGCAGCCATCTACCCCCCACAGATACGCAGTATTTT.

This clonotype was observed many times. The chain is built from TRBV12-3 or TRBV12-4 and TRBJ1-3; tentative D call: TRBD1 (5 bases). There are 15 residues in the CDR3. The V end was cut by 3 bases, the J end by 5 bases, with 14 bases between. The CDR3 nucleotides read TGTGCCAGCAGTTTCAGGATTGGGGCAAGAAACACCATATATTTT. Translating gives CASSFRIGARNTIYF.

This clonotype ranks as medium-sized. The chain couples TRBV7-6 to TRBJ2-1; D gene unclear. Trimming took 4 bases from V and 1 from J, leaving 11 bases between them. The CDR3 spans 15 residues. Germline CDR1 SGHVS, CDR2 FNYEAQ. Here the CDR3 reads CASSSRGVSYNEQFF. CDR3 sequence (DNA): TGTGCCAGCAGCTCTCGTGGTGTTTCCTACAATGAGCAGTTCTTC.

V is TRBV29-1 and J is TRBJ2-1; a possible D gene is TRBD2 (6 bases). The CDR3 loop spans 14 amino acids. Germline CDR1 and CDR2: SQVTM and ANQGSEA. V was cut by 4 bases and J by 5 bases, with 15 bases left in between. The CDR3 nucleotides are TGCAGCGTTGGGGGGGTAGGGGCCAACAATGAGCAGTTCTTC. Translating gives CSVGGVGANNEQFF.